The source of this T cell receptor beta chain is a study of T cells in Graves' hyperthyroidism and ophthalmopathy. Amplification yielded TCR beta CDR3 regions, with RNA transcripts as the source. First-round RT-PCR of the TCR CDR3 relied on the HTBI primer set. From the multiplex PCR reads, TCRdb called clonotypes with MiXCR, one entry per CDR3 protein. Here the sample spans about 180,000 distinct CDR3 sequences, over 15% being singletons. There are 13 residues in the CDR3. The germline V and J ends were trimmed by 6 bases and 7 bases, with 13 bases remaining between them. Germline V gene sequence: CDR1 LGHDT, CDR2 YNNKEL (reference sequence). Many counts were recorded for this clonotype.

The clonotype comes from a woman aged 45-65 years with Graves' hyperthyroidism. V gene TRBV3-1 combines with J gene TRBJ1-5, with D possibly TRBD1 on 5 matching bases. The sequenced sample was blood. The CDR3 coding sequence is TGTGCCAGCAGTCGCGCCGGGGGACAGCCCCAGCATTTT. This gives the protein CASSRAGGQPQHF.